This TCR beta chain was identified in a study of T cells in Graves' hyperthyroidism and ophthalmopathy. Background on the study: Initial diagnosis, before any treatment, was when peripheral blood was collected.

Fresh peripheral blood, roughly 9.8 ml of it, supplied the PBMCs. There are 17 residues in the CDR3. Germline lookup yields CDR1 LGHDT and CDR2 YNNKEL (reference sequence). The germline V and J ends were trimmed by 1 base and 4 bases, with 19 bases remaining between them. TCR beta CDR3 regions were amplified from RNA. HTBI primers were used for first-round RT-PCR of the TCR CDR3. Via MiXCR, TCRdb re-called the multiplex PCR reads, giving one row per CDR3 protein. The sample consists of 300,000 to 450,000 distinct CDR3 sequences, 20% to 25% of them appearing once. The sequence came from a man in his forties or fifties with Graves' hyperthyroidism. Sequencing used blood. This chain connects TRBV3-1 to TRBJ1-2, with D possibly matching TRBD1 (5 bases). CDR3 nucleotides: TGTGCCAGCAGCCAAGTTGAGAAGACAGATATCACCTATGGCTACACCTTC. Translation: CASSQVEKTDITYGYTF.